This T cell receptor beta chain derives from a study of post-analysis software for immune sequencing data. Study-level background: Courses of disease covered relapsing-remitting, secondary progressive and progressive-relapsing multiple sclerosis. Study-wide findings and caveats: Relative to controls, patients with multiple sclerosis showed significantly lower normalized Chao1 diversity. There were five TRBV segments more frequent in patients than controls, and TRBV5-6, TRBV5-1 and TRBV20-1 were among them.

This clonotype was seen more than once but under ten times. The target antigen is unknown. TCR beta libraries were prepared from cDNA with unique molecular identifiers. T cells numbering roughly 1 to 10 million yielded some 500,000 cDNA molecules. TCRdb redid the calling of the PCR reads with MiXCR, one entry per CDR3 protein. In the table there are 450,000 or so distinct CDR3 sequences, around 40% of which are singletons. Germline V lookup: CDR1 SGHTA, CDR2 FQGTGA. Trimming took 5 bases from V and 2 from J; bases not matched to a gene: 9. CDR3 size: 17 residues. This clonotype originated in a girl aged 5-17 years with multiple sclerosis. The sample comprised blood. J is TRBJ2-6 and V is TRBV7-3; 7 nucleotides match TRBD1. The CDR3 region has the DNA TGTGCCAGCAGCCTCGATTTACAGGGGACTGGGGCCAACGTCCTGACTTTC. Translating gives CASSLDLQGTGANVLTF.